The TCR beta chain described here comes from a study of memory CD4+ T cells and cytomegalovirus serostatus. This CDR3 comprises 18 residues. Germline V gene data show CDR1 as LNHDA and CDR2 as SQIVND (reference sequence). Trimming left V 5 bases short and J 1 base short, with 23 bases between. Authors' processing steps: Out-of-frame sequences were removed, leaving 2 million or so distinct TCRbeta sequences. Profiling relied on immunoSEQ multiplex PCR, and the TCRdb table lists in-frame clones only, not all of them. V and J calls plus clone size are reproduced from that table; the DNA served to infer D and trimming. In the table there are about 50,000 clones, roughly 87% of which are singletons. This clone was found a few times. Its cognate antigen is unknown. Single viable CD3+CD4+CD8-CD45RO+ cells were sorted as the memory CD4+ T cells. Study results and caveats: The CMV-associated TCR signature appears largely within the CD4+ memory repertoire. CD4+ memory repertoires contained 67 of 164 reported CMV TCRbeta sequences.

The clonotype originates from an adult in good health and CMV-seronegative. The J gene is TRBJ1-1, the V gene TRBV19; possible D gene TRBD1, 6 bases. The specimen was memory CD4+ T cells from blood. The CDR3: CASSGGIGTPGRNTEAFF. CDR3 nucleotide sequence: TGTGCCAGTAGTGGGGGTATCGGGACACCAGGGCGGAACACTGAAGCTTTCTTT.